This TCR beta chain was observed in a study of blood T cells in healthy people across ages (dated by TCRdb to the mid-2010s). Study-level background: In model experiments, roughly one uniquely barcoded TCR beta cDNA molecule per two T cells was captured by template switching. The donors were divided into four age groups: young (average roughly 15 years), middle-aged (almost 40), aged (around 67) and long-lived (around 87). Two additional independent replicas of 1 million unique cDNA reads from the same blood draw were analyzed for two donors (one aged 18 to 29 and one aged 80 or older). The study measured age-related changes in TCR beta repertoire diversity using deep sequencing normalized with unique cDNA molecular identifiers. General study outcomes and caveats: The long-lived group showed more naive CD4+ T cells, fewer expanded clones and increased TCR diversity than the aged group, suggesting age selection. The percentage of naive T cells measured by flow cytometry correlated strongly with observed TCR beta diversity. Because the CMV infection status of the donors was unknown, age-related changes in expanded clonotypes may potentially have been confounded. As age increased, observed TCR beta diversity per million T cells dropped in a roughly linear way, and a significant reduction was already evident by age 40. Estimates of total diversity based on one million sequenced T cells were considered lower bounds and underestimates. Bulk unsorted PBMC profiling prevented conclusive comparison of naive and antigen-experienced compartments.

The library was obtained by 5' RACE. Sequencer: Illumina HiSeq 2500. A second PCR of roughly 6 to 11 cycles was run with a J-beta primer mix and a sample-barcoded 5' primer. A unique molecular identifier was introduced onto each TCR beta cDNA molecule by a template-switch 5' adaptor carrying 12 random nucleotides. At least 2.5 million CDR3-containing paired-end reads were obtained from each sample. First-strand cDNA synthesis was performed from all RNA using the Mint cDNA synthesis kit, with priming by a TRBC-specific oligonucleotide. Following uracil-DNA glycosylase treatment, a first 18-cycle PCR with universal primers M1SS and BC2_uni_R was performed on all cDNA. In the authors' own workflow: Normalization of each sample was performed by random selection of 1 million high-quality reads, each carrying a distinct molecular identifier. Instead of being binned into consensus sequences, reads that shared molecular identifiers were thrown out. CDR3 identification, clonotype clustering and error correction used MiTCR with a Q25 quality threshold and the strictest error-elimination algorithm. A nonparametric unseen species model with Euler transformation was used to estimate lower-bound total TCR beta diversity. TCRdb cleaned the public reads at Q25 with fastp, built clones with MiXCR and kept in-frame beta chains. When rows share a CDR3 protein, they turn into one entry using the most common DNA and genes. The authors' filters were not applied to this entry. This sample is represented by 450,000 to 600,000 distinct CDR3 sequences; approximately 26% of them were singletons. The ten largest clones capture approximately 3.3% of the sample.

V is shortened by 3 bases, J by 4 bases, and the region joining them spans 7 bases. CDR1 and CDR2, looked up from the germline V gene, are KGHSH and LQKENI. CDR3 length: 13 amino acids, cysteine to phenylalanine. Just the 39-base CDR3 DNA is kept, in frame starting at base 1. As concerns this clonotype: No antigen is known for it. No qualities accompany the bases; no much larger clone lies one base away.

Donors were 40 or so systemically healthy Caucasian individuals from Russia aged roughly 6 to 95 years. Ten milliliters of peripheral blood were drawn from each donor into EDTA-treated Vacutainer tubes. Ficoll-Paque density-gradient centrifugation was used to isolate PBMCs, with at least 7 million obtained per sample. Trizol reagent was used to extract total RNA from the PBMCs, yielding at least 5 micrograms per sample. For every donor, flow cytometry on a PBMC aliquot measured the percentage of naive CD45RAhigh/CD27high T cells. These data also formed part of another study, on T cells of mothers and their children. The second paper states: Nine systemically healthy Caucasian individuals, comprising three mothers and their six children, were included as donors. cDNA synthesis used all of the extracted RNA, with approximately 1.4 ug of RNA in each 15 ul reaction. In the second PCR, sample barcodes and 2-4 random nucleotides were introduced via the M1S primer. More than 9 million TCR beta CDR3 reads were obtained from each mother, and about 3 million reads were obtained from each child. Thymic selection shapes the output of TCR recombination in a similar way in related and unrelated pairs, and inherited differences have a minor effect. Normalized repertoire overlap was always slightly but never significantly higher in related than unrelated mother-child pairs. No persistent microchimeric T cell clones were found, with a detection sensitivity of approximately 100 clones per million clonotypes. Deep NGS was used in the study to compare the TCR beta repertoires of mothers and children and to look for features that separate related mother-child pairs from unrelated individuals. Mothers averaged 40 +/- 4 years of age and children averaged roughly 11 +/- 4 years. Libraries were sequenced on Illumina HiSeq 2000 with 100+100 nt paired-end reads after adapter ligation with NEBNext reagents. To prevent cross-contamination, the mother and child libraries were prepared one month apart and sequenced in separate runs. Between 500,000 and 2,000,000 distinct TCR beta clonotypes were identified per donor. Naive TCR beta clonotypes were estimated from low-frequency clonotypes matched to each donor's FACS-determined naive share, without sorting.

Sequencing input: blood. This chain is built from TRBV18 and TRBJ1-5, with no reliable assignment of the D segment. The clonotype originates from a boy aged 2-15 years in good health. The nucleotides are TGTGCCAGCTCACCTGATCCAAATCAGCCCCAGCATTTT. Protein translation: CASSPDPNQPQHF.